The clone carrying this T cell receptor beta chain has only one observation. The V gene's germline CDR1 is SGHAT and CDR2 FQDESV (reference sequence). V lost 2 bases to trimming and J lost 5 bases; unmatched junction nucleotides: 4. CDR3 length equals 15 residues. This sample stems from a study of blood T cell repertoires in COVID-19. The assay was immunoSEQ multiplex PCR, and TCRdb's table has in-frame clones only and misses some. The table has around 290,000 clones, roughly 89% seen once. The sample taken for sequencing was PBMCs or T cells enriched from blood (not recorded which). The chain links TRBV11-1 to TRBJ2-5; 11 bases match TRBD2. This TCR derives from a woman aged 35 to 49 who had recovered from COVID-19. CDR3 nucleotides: TGTGCCAGCAGCTTACTTTTAGCGGGAGGGGAGACCCAGTACTTC. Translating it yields CASSLLLAGGETQYF.